This TCR beta chain originates from a study of blood T cell repertoires in COVID-19 (dated by TCRdb to between 2020 and 2021). Regarding the complete study: The collaborator samples originated in the United States, Italy and Spain and spanned the acute and convalescent phases of COVID-19. The material from the prospective study consisted of cDNA or gDNA derived from T cells, B-cell-depleted T cells, or PBMCs. Samples were obtained from the ongoing ImmuneRACE study (first 160 participants) and from over 1,000 subjects provided by 6 global collaborators. Where HLA class I and class II types were available, the types were taken from metadata supplied by the sample provider, not from assay-based typing. Deeply sampled blood TCRbeta repertoires from subjects exposed to, actively infected with, or recovered from COVID-19 were included in the dataset. Nearly every sample came with metadata listing a de-identified subject ID, COVID-19 status, age in years and sex. The repertoires were made available in a free public database intended to serve as a resource for research on the immune response to SARS-CoV-2.

TCRbeta CDR3 regions were amplified from genomic DNA using the immunoSEQ Assay, a bias-controlled multiplex PCR. As for the authors' bioinformatics: The number of nucleated cells in each sample was estimated from the amplification of reference gene primers within the assay. To quantify the absolute abundance of each unique TCRbeta CDR3 rearrangement, sequence reads were collapsed and filtered. For each sample, productive Simpson clonality was calculated by taking the square root of Simpson's diversity index across productive rearrangements. Imported from immuneACCESS, the table was reduced by TCRdb to in-frame sequences with V and J called. These copies leave out some clones; in studies compared against another copy, an unresolved V gene accounts for under half, and the cause of the remainder is not known. D and trimming come from the DNA, and the V and J calls and clone size come from that table. The sample contains about 250,000 clones, roughly 84% of them found a single time. The ten largest clones represent more than 3% of the sample.

The CDR1 and CDR2 encoded by the germline V gene (reference sequence) are LGHDT and YNNKEL. V lost 4 bases and J lost 10 bases; the stretch between them is 8 bases long. Including the terminal cysteine and phenylalanine, the CDR3 comprises 12 residues. This entry keeps only the CDR3 DNA: 36 bases, framed from base 1. Study-wide findings and limitations: How much clinical and demographic metadata was included differed by source and by participant, and the metadata was provided uncurated.

This clone was observed a single time. The specificity of this receptor is unknown. There are no base qualities to consult, and no much larger clone falls within one base. Participants in the prospective study were enrolled through a virtual design, were aged about 18 to 100 years, and lived in roughly 25 United States geographic areas. In the prospective study, participants were assigned to cohorts based on the clinical history participants reported in a screening survey and a study questionnaire. For ImmuneRACE Cohort 3, a participant was defined as recovered based on two consecutive negative NP/OP PCR tests, clearance by a healthcare professional, or resolution of symptoms. In the prospective study, whole blood, serum and a nasopharyngeal or oropharyngeal swab were collected from each participant by mobile phlebotomists. Additional blood draws and questionnaires over a 2-month period could optionally be provided by prospective study participants. Before DNA extraction, blood samples from the prospective study were shipped at room temperature or frozen.

Here the chain combines TRBV3-1 (or the pseudogene TRBV3-2) and TRBJ1-6; no D segment can be confidently identified. The source of this sequence is a man aged 50 to 59 who had recovered from COVID-19. Sequenced material: PBMCs or T cells enriched from blood (not recorded which). The CDR3 region reads CASSPPQSPLHF. The bases are TGTGCCAGCAGCCCACCGCAGTCACCCCTCCACTTT.